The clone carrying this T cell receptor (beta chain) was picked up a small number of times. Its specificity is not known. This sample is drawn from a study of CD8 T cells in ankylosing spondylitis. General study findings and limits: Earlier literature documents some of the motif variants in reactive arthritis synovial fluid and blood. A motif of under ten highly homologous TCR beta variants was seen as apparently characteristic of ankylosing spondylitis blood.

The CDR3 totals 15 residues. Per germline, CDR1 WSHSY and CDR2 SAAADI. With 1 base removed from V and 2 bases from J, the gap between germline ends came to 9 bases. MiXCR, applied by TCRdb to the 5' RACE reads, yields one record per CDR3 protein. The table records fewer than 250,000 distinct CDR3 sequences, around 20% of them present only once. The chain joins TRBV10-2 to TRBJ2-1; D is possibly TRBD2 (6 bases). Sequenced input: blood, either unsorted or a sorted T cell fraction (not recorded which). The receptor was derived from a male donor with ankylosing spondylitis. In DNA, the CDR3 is TGCGCCAGCAGTGAGTTGTTAGCGGCCTACAATGAGCAGTTCTTC. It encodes CASSELLAAYNEQFF.